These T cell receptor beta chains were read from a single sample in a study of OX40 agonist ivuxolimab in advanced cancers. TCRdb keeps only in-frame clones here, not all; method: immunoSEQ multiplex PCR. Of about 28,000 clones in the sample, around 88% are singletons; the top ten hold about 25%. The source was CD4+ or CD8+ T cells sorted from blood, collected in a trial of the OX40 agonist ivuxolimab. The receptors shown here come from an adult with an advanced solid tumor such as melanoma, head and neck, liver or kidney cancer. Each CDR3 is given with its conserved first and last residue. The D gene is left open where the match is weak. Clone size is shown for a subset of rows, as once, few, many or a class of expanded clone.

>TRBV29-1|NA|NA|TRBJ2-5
CSVEDRGRETQYF
TGCAGCGTTGAAGACAGGGGACGGGAGACCCAGTACTTC
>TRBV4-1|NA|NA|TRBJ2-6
CASSQAASGANVLTF
TGCGCCAGCAGCCAAGCCGCGTCTGGGGCCAACGTCCTGACTTTC
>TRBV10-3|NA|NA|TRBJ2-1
CAISESEGFPSSYNEQFF
TGTGCCATCAGTGAGTCCGAGGGGTTCCCTAGCTCCTACAATGAGCAGTTCTTC
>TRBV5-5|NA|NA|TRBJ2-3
CASSLLSASTDTQYF
TGTGCCAGCAGCTTGTTAAGCGCTAGCACAGATACGCAGTATTTT
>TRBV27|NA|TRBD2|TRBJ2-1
CASSFSSGAGNEQFF
TGTGCCAGCAGTTTCTCTAGCGGGGCGGGGAATGAGCAGTTCTTC
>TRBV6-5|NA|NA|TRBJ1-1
CASSYRTSNTEAFF
TGTGCCAGCAGTTATCGGACATCGAACACTGAAGCTTTCTTT
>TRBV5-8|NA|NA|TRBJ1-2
CASSLGVTGYTF
TGTGCCAGCAGCCTGGGCGTGACAGGCTACACCTTC
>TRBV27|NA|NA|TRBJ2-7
CASSLSFSIRGASYEQYF
TGTGCCAGCAGTTTATCCTTTTCCATCCGGGGGGCCTCCTACGAGCAGTACTTC
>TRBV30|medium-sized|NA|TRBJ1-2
CAWKIKGADYGYTF
TGTGCCTGGAAAATAAAGGGCGCAGACTATGGCTACACCTTC
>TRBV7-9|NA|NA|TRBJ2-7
CASSLVSYEQYF
TGTGCCAGCAGCTTAGTGTCCTACGAGCAGTACTTC
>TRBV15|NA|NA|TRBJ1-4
CATSRDSNEKLFF
TGTGCCACCAGCAGGGACAGTAATGAAAAACTGTTTTTT
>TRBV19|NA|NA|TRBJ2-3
CASKRGSSDTQYF
TGTGCCAGCAAAAGGGGCTCCTCCGATACGCAGTATTTT
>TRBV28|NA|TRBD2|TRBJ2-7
CASSLLAGRLGEQYF
TGTGCCAGCAGCCTTCTAGCGGGACGGTTGGGCGAGCAGTACTTC
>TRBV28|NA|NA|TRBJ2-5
CATTREGGVETQYF
TGTGCCACCACAAGGGAAGGGGGTGTGGAGACCCAGTACTTC
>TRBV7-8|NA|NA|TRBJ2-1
CASIGQVTGPPGGQFF
TGTGCCAGCATCGGGCAAGTGACAGGGCCCCCGGGAGGGCAGTTCTTC
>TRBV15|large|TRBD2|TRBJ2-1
CATSRASGSYNEQFF
TGTGCCACCAGCAGAGCTAGCGGCTCCTACAATGAGCAGTTCTTC
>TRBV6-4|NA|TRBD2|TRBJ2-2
CASSFTSGSAGELFF
TGTGCCAGCAGTTTTACTAGCGGGAGCGCCGGGGAGCTGTTTTTT
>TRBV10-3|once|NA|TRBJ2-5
CAISESNRQDRGETQYF
TGTGCCATCAGTGAGTCCAACAGACAGGACCGGGGGGAGACCCAGTACTTC
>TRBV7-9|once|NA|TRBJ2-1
CASSSPLQTEQFF
TGTGCCAGCAGCTCCCCGCTACAGACTGAGCAGTTCTTC
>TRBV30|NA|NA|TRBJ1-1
CAWSPRGGNTEAFF
TGTGCCTGGAGTCCCCGGGGCGGGAACACTGAAGCTTTCTTT
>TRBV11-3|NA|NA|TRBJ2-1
CASSLSGPNNEQFF
TGTGCCAGCAGCTTATCTGGGCCAAACAATGAGCAGTTCTTC
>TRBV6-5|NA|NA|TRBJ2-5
CASTRRAGETQYF
TGTGCCAGCACTCGGCGGGCGGGAGAGACCCAGTACTTC
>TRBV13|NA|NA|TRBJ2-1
CASSDSGVGYNEQFF
TGTGCCAGCAGCGACTCGGGGGTTGGATACAATGAGCAGTTCTTC
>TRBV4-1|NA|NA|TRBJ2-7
CASSQKGHEQYF
TGCGCCAGCAGCCAAAAAGGCCACGAGCAGTACTTC
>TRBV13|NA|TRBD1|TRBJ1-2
CASSETGTRYGYTF
TGTGCCAGCAGCGAGACAGGGACGAGGTATGGCTACACCTTC
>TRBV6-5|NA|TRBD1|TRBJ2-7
CASRPGQGSYEQYF
TGTGCCAGCAGGCCGGGACAGGGGTCCTACGAGCAGTACTTC
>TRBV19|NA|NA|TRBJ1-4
CASSPNYGGDRTNEKLFF
TGTGCCAGTAGTCCTAATTACGGAGGGGATCGGACTAATGAAAAACTGTTTTTT
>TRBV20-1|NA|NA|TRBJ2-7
CSARDNYEQYF
TGCAGTGCTAGAGACAACTACGAGCAGTACTTC